Each of the 21 T cell receptor beta chains below was sequenced from the same sample in a study of CD8+ T cells in alopecia areata. Sorting of pooled cutaneous lymph node cells was based on CD4, CD8alpha, NKG2D, NKG2ACE and other markers. Sequencing templates came from extracted RNA that was reverse transcribed into cDNA. The repertoire was sequenced with immunoSEQ multiplex PCR; TCRdb's copy has only in-frame clones and lacks some. The sample shows roughly 260,000 clones, none of them appearing just once. Specimen: CD4+ T cells sorted from a lymph node. These receptors originate from a C3H/HeJ mouse with alopecia areata. The MHC haplotype of the strain is H2-k.

On this clone itself: Germline and genes: mouse. The read ends 4 residues before the CDR3 terminus; that terminus is restored from the germline J gene. Within the sample, other DNA sequences also encode this same CDR3. This chain links TRBV19 with TRBJ2-7; 7 bases align to TRBD1. In germline, CDR1 is FNHDT, CDR2 SITEND (reference sequence). CDR3 size: 12 residues. The CDR3 bases that were read are TGTGCCAGCAGCCCCGGGACAGAT. It is translated as CASSPGTD. The entire CDR3 is CASSPGTDEQYF.

Worth noting for this clone: These gene names are mouse names. The read stops 4 residues short of the end of the CDR3; the missing end is completed from the germline J gene. Distinct nucleotide sequences in the sample also encode this CDR3. The chain is built from TRBV13-3 and TRBJ2-1; D perhaps matches TRBD1 (6 bases). V lost 1 base and J 3 bases, leaving 8 bases between the germline ends. Germline V lookup: CDR1 NNHDY, CDR2 SYVADS. The CDR3 covers 14 residues. CDR3 DNA, as far as it was read: TGTGCCAGCAGTGATAGGACAGTCTATGCT. Amino acid sequence: CASSDRTVYA. The complete CDR3 sequence is CASSDRTVYAEQFF.

Comments on this clone: Germline and genes here are mouse. The CDR3 end is not reached by the read, which stops 4 residues before it; the germline J gene fills it in. The chain has TRBV1 and TRBJ2-2; TRBD1 agrees at 8 bases. With V trimmed by 4 bases and J by 0 bases, 4 bases remained unmatched. The germline V gene has CDR1 NSQYPW and CDR2 LRSPGD (reference sequence). The CDR3 consists of 16 residues. The DNA read from the CDR3 is TGCACCTGCAGTGTCGACAGGGGAGCAAACACCGGG. This sequence encodes CTCSVDRGANTG. The entire CDR3 protein is CTCSVDRGANTGQLYF. The whole variable domain, filled in from reference TRBV1 and TRBJ2-2, reads VTLLEQNPRWRLVPRGQAVNLRCILKNSQYPWMSWYQQDLQKQLQWLFTLRSPGDKEVKSLPGADYLATRVTDTELRLQVANMSQGRTLYCTCSVDRGANTGQLYFGEGSKLTVL.

In regard to this clone: These gene names are mouse names. The read is 4 residues too short to cover the CDR3 end, so that end is filled in from the germline J gene. The J gene is TRBJ1-2, the V gene TRBV31; TRBD1 might be the D (6 bases). The CDR3 sequence is 13 residues long. Germline V gene lookup returns CDR1 GKSSPN and CDR2 SITVG. The V gene lost 5 bases and the J gene lost 0 bases, with 10 bases spanning the gap. The sequenced part of the CDR3 DNA is TGTGCCTGGGGCAGGGGCGCAAACTCC. Translating it yields CAWGRGANS. The whole CDR3 is CAWGRGANSDYTF.

This clone was picked up a small number of times. Genes and germline come from the mouse. The read falls 4 residues short of the CDR3 end, and the missing part is taken from the germline J gene. The chain couples TRBV5 to TRBJ1-1, with TRBD1 matching 7 bases. CDR1 LGHNA and CDR2 YNLKQL come from the germline V gene (reference sequence). The CDR3 loop spans 13 amino acids. The sequenced part of the CDR3 DNA is TGTGCCAGCAGCCAAGTTGGGACAGAA. This codes for CASSQVGTE. The complete CDR3 sequence is CASSQVGTEEVFF.

This clone has only a few counts. The gene symbols are mouse symbols. The read ends 4 residues before the CDR3 terminus; that terminus is restored from the germline J gene. The chain employs TRBV19 and TRBJ2-2; TRBD2 agrees at 12 bases. Trimming removed 7 bases from V and 4 bases from J; junction bases left unmatched: 8. Germline lookup yields CDR1 FNHDT and CDR2 SITEND (reference sequence). The CDR3 runs to 16 residues. Here the CDR3 reads CASPTGTGGITGQLYF. CDR3 DNA, as far as it was read: TGTGCCAGCCCCACCGGGACTGGGGGGATCACCGGG.

This clone was seen only a few times. Gene labels here are mouse ones. The missing CDR3 end, 4 residues past where the read stops, is filled in from the germline J gene. Other DNA sequences of this sample code for an identical CDR3. This chain uses TRBV19 with TRBJ1-2; TRBD1 aligns across 7 bases. The CDR3 extends over 15 amino acids. V dropped 3 bases and J dropped 0; count of bases not matched to a gene: 5. The germline V gene encodes CDR1 FNHDT and CDR2 SITEND (reference sequence). CDR3 residues: CASSSRQGANSDYTF. The sequenced part of the CDR3 DNA is TGTGCCAGCAGTAGCCGACAGGGCGCAAACTCC.

This clone appeared a few times. All gene names here are mouse names. The CDR3 end lies 4 residues beyond the end of the read and is filled in from the germline J gene. Other DNA sequences in this specimen translate into the identical CDR3. This sequence joins TRBV13-1 and TRBJ2-3, with D perhaps TRBD1 (6 bases). From germline, CDR1 is NSHNY and CDR2 SYGAGN. There are 15 residues in the CDR3. Trimming took off 3 bases at V and 0 bases at J, with 11 bases between the two ends. CDR3 DNA, as far as it was read: TGTGCCAGCAGTGCACAGGGAGGAAGTGCAGAA. Protein product: CASSAQGGSAE. The full CDR3 is CASSAQGGSAETLYF.

As for this clone: Gene and germline names: mouse. The read finishes 4 residues shy of the CDR3 end, and the germline J gene is used to complete it. Distinct nucleotide sequences in the sample also encode this CDR3. The chain is built from TRBV1 and TRBJ2-5, with 8 bases aligning to TRBD2. CDR1 NSQYPW and CDR2 LRSPGD come from the germline V gene (reference sequence). Unmatched junction bases numbered 3, after V lost 1 base and J lost 3 bases. The CDR3 extends over 15 amino acids. The CDR3 spells CTCSAVGGRQDTQYF. CDR3 bases read: TGCACCTGCAGTGCAGTGGGGGGGAGACAAGAC.

Of note for this clone: The gene names here belong to mouse. The read gets to within 4 residues of the CDR3 end, and the germline J gene fills in the rest. This chain connects TRBV13-1 to TRBJ2-1; TRBD1 matches at 9 bases. Germline assignment: CDR1 NSHNY and CDR2 SYGAGN. This CDR3 is 16 amino acids long. The ends lost 0 bases at V and 5 bases at J; junction bases unmatched: 6. CDR3 in amino acids: CASSDAPGQGHAEQFF. The DNA read from the CDR3 is TGTGCCAGCAGTGATGCACCCGGACAGGGGCATGCT.

This clone was counted many times. Genes here carry mouse names. The read halts 4 residues ahead of the CDR3 end, with the missing end drawn from the germline J gene. The V and J genes are TRBV17 and TRBJ2-7; D gene uncertain. Deletions cut 1 base from V and 3 bases from J, with 7 bases between. The CDR3 spans 13 residues. Germline V CDR1 and CDR2: MNHDT, YYDKIL. The CDR3 bases that were read are TGTGCTAGCAGTAGAGGACAAATCTAT. It encodes CASSRGQIY. The entire CDR3 reads CASSRGQIYEQYF.

This clone came up many times. Mouse gene names and germline throughout. The same CDR3 also results from other DNA sequences found in this sample. The CDR3 loop reads CASSQDWGAYEQYF. CDR3 bases read: TGTGCCAGCAGCCAAGACTGGGGGGCCTAT. J is TRBJ2-7 and V is TRBV5; 8 bases match TRBD2. The DNA ends 4 residues before the CDR3 does, and the rest of the CDR3 is filled in from the germline J gene. This CDR3 comprises 14 residues. From germline, CDR1 is LGHNA and CDR2 YNLKQL (reference sequence). The junction had 0 bases not matched to a gene; V was cut back by 0 bases and J by 2 bases.

Details on this clone: Here the gene names and germline are mouse. The read stops 4 residues short of the end of the CDR3; the missing end is completed from the germline J gene. Other nucleotide sequences from this sample produce the same CDR3. The chain employs TRBV1 and TRBJ1-1; 10 nucleotides agree with TRBD1. The CDR3 sequence is 14 residues long. Germline CDR1 is NSQYPW and CDR2 is LRSPGD (reference sequence). The CDR3 sequence is CTCSADRGHTEVFF. CDR3 DNA, as far as it was read: TGCACCTGCAGTGCCGACAGGGGGCATACA. Full variable domain (missing parts from reference TRBV1 and TRBJ1-1): VTLLEQNPRWRLVPRGQAVNLRCILKNSQYPWMSWYQQDLQKQLQWLFTLRSPGDKEVKSLPGADYLATRVTDTELRLQVANMSQGRTLYCTCSADRGHTEVFFGKGTRLTVV.

This clone was found a few times. The listed genes are named as in mouse. The CDR3: CASSPGTAANTEVFF. The part of the CDR3 DNA that was read is TGTGCCAGCAGCCCCGGGACAGCTGCAAACACA. The chain joins TRBV19 to TRBJ1-1; 7 nucleotides line up with TRBD1. The CDR3 goes on 4 residues after the read ends, and that part is filled in from the germline J gene. The junction had 7 bases not matched to a gene; V was cut back by 5 bases and J by 0 bases. There are 15 residues in the CDR3. From germline, CDR1 is FNHDT and CDR2 SITEND (reference sequence).

This clone has just a few counts. These gene names are mouse names. The covered CDR3 bases are TGTGCCAGCAGTGATGAGACAGGGAGGTATGCT. It specifies CASSDETGRYA. The entire CDR3 sequence reads CASSDETGRYAEQFF. The genes are TRBV13-1 and TRBJ2-1; 7 positions match TRBD1. From the germline J gene comes the end of the CDR3, since the read stops 4 residues before it. This CDR3 has 15 residues. Germline V gives CDR1 NSHNY, CDR2 SYGAGN. The junction had 4 bases not matched to a gene; V was cut back by 0 bases and J by 4 bases.

This clone has only a few counts. The germline and genes are mouse ones. The CDR3 goes on 4 residues after the read ends, and that part is filled in from the germline J gene. This chain joins TRBV1 and TRBJ1-1, with 9 bases aligning to TRBD1. The CDR3 is 14 residues long. The germline gives CDR1 NSQYPW, CDR2 LRSPGD (reference sequence). CDR3 bases read: TGCACCTGCAGTGGTCCCGGGACAGGGCTA. Its translation: CTCSGPGTGL. In full, the CDR3 is CTCSGPGTGLEVFF.

A remark on this clone: Here the gene names and germline are mouse. The CDR3 goes on 4 residues after the read ends, and that part is filled in from the germline J gene. The chain is built from TRBV13-1 and TRBJ1-1; no definite D call. CDR3 length: 11 amino acids. Germline values: CDR1 NSHNY, CDR2 SYGAGN. CDR3 residues: CASSDAKEVFF. The sequenced part of the CDR3 DNA is TGTGCCAGCAGTGATGCAAAA.

With regard to this clone: The listed genes are named as in mouse. The CDR3 end falls 4 residues outside the read, so it is completed with the germline J gene. The rearrangement joins TRBV13-3 to TRBJ2-5; 7 bases line up with TRBD2. Looked up from germline, CDR1 is NNHDY and CDR2 is SYVADS. CDR3 length: 13 residues. The covered CDR3 bases are TGTGCCAGCAGTGAGGGGGGGGTTGAC. The encoded protein is CASSEGGVD. In full, the CDR3 is CASSEGGVDTQYF.

As to this clone: Germline and genes: mouse. The read ends 4 residues early relative to the CDR3; the germline J gene fills the gap. In the same sample, other DNA sequences code for this CDR3. The V gene is TRBV5, the J gene TRBJ2-5, with D maybe TRBD2 (6 bases). The ends were cut back, 0 bases at V and 0 bases at J, with 7 bases in the middle. CDR3 length: 15 residues. Germline V gene lookup returns CDR1 LGHNA and CDR2 YNLKQL (reference sequence). Partial CDR3 DNA: TGTGCCAGCAGCCAAGATCTGGGGAACCAAGAC. This gives the protein CASSQDLGNQD. The full CDR3 sequence reads CASSQDLGNQDTQYF.

The sample holds a few counts of this clone. These gene names are mouse names. The read stops 4 residues short of the end of the CDR3; the missing end is completed from the germline J gene. Distinct nucleotide sequences in the sample also encode this CDR3. The chain is built from TRBV13-2 and TRBJ2-1, with 10 nucleotides matching TRBD2. The V and J ends lost 3 bases and 3 bases, in that order; junction bases with no gene match: 3. Germline V gives CDR1 NNHNN, CDR2 SYGAGS (reference sequence). The CDR3 has 15 residues. CDR3 region: CASGARDWGYAEQFF. The CDR3 bases that were read are TGTGCCAGCGGTGCCCGGGACTGGGGCTATGCT.

This clone has a handful of counts. Genes and germline come from the mouse. Read data end 4 residues before the CDR3 end; the end is taken from the germline J gene. The rearrangement joins TRBV14 to TRBJ2-3; 12 positions match TRBD1. Looked up from germline, CDR1 is SGHDT and CDR2 is FRDEAV. With 5 bases clipped from V and 3 bases from J, the junction kept 7 bases outside the gene matches. The CDR3 spans 16 residues. Partial CDR3 DNA: TGTGCCAGCAGGCCCGGGACAGGGGGCTGGGCAGAA. Translation gives CASRPGTGGWAE. The full CDR3 reads CASRPGTGGWAETLYF.